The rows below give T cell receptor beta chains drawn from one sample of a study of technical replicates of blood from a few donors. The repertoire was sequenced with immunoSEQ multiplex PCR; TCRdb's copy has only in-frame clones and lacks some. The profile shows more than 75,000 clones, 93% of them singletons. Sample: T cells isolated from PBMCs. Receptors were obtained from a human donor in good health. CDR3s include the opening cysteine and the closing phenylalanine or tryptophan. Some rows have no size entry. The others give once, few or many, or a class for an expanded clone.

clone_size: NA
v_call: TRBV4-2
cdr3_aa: CASSQRDREGSEQYF

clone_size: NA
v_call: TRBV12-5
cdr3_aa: CASGLVLGQGSHEQYF

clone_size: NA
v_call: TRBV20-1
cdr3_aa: CSAFSGGEAFF

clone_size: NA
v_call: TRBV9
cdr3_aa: CASSGTSGTAEQYF

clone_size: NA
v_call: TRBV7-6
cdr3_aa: CASSPVRALAGGYNEQFF

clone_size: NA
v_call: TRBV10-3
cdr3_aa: CAISEGTSGPQDTQYF

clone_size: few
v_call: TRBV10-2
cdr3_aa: CASRVTGGSEAFF

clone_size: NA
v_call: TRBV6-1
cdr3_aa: CARGGAAANEKLFF

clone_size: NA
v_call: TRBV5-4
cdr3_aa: CASSSGGYEQYF

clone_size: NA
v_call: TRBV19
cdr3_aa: CASSFQEGTYVRTGELFF

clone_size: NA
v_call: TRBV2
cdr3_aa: CASRERTGGDYGYTF

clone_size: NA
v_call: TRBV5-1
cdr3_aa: CASSSPGPGITDTQYF

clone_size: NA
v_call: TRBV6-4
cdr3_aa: CASSSFANTRGGELFF

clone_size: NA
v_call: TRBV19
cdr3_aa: CASSSDRVPYNEQFF

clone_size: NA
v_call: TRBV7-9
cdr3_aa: CASSSQGNQPQHF

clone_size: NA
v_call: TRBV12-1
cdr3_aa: CASSLRDRDNQPQHF

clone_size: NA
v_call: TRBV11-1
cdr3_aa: CASSFSERGTEAFF

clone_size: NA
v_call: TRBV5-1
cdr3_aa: CASSPTGGSGNQPQHF

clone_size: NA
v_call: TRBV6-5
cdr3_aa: CASSDRGVPGELFF

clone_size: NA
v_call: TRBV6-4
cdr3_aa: CASSDSTGGELGNQPQHF

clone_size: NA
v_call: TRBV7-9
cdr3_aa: CASSSRTGQGDPTGELFF

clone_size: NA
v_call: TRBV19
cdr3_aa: CASSIGTGSYLNYGYTF

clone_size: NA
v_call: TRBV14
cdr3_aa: CASSPIDSDTEAFF

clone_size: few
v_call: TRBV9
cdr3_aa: CASREGEFNTEAFF

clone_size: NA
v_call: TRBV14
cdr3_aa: CASSHFGAGATDTQYF

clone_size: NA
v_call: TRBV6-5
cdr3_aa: CASSPREHSSDTQYF

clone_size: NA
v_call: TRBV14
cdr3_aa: CASSPGPFSYEQYF

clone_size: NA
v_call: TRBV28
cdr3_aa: CASRQQGASSYTF

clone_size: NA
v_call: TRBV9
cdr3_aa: CASSVDVSGTRETQYF

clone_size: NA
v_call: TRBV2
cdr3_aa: CASSLQPNTEAFF

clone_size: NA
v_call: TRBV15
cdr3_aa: CATSSEAGDTEAFF

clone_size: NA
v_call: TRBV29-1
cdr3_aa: CSVQRQGAGHEQYF

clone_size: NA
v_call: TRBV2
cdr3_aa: CASRSSQGGPAKNIQYF

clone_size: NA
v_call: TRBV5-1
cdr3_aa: CASSPTSGTSYEQYF

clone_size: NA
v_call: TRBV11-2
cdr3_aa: CASSLDQVRKAFF

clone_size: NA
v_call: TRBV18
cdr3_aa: CASSPLDEQYF

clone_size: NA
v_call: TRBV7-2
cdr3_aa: CASSTRTSGNNEQFF

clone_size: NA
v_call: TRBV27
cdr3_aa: CASSPGQTWETQYF

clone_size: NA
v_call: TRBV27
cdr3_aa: CASSPRTRGTDTQYF

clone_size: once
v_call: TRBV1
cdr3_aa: CTSSQEPDRAWYEQYF

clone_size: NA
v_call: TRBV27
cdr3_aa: CASSLATSAETQYF

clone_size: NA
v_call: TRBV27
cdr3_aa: CASRSLPGLQSSYEQYF

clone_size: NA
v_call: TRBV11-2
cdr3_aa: CASSSDWKAYEQYF

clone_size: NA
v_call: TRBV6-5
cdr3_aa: CASSRRKTGELFF

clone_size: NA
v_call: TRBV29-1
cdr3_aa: CSVGQGANTEAFF

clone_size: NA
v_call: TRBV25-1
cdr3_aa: CASCRDRERMFF

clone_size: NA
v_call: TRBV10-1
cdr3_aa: CARMTSGSVDTQYF